This passage covers 6 T cell receptor beta chains from one sample sequenced in a study of Ad26.COV2.S vaccination and SARS-CoV-2 variants. Treatment of the sample: 15 to 20 received Ad26.COV2.S at low or high dose, single or two shots; a few received placebo; per-sample allocation not given. Specimen acquisition occurred on day 63 following the initial vaccine or placebo injection. Sequenced by immunoSEQ multiplex PCR; TCRdb stores in-frame clones only, minus some. The data contain about 350,000 clones, 70% to 90% of them singletons. The sample here was peripheral blood, taken in a trial of Ad26.COV2.S vaccine versus placebo. These receptor sequences come from a person between 18 and 65 years old who received the Ad26.COV2.S COVID-19 vaccine or a placebo.

The rearrangement joins TRBV12-3 or TRBV12-4 to TRBJ2-7; D uncertain. CDR3 length equals 12 residues. V was clipped by 3 bases and J by 6 bases, with 9 bases between them. CDR3 bases: TGTGCCAGCAGTTTTGGTAAGGGCGAGCAGTACTTC. Translation: CASSFGKGEQYF.

The chain couples TRBV5-4 to TRBJ1-1; D might be TRBD1 (6 bases). This CDR3 comprises 14 residues. Germline-derived CDR1 and CDR2 are SGHNT and YYREEE (reference sequence). Trimming pared 4 bases from V and 1 base from J, leaving 11 bases between. Here the CDR3 DNA reads TGTGCCAGCAGCCCCCGAGGGGGGAACACTGAAGCTTTCTTT. Its translation: CASSPRGGNTEAFF.

The genes are TRBV28 and TRBJ1-5; D not resolved. From germline, CDR1 is MDHEN and CDR2 SYDVKM. The CDR3 is made up of 16 amino acids. V was shortened by 2 bases and J by 0 bases, with 11 bases between the two germline ends. The CDR3 DNA reads as TGTGCCAGCAGTTTAATAGGGCAGAATAGCAATCAGCCCCAGCATTTT. Translated, it gives CASSLIGQNSNQPQHF. The variable domain in full, completed from reference TRBV28 and TRBJ1-5, reads DVKVTQSSRYLVKRTGEKVFLECVQDMDHENMFWYRQDPGLGLRLIYFSYDVKMKEKGDIPEGYSVSREKKERFSLILESASTNQTSMYLCASSLIGQNSNQPQHFGDGTRLSIL.

The chain couples TRBV9 to TRBJ2-7, with TRBD2 identical over 11 bases. Per germline, CDR1 SGDLS and CDR2 YYNGEE. The CDR3 extends over 17 amino acids. V was clipped by 6 bases and J by 5 bases; unmatched bases: 16. CDR3 DNA: TGTGCCAGCATGTGGGCTAGCGGGAGGCCCCCTCACCACGAGCAGTACTTC. Translation gives CASMWASGRPPHHEQYF. The variable domain in full, with the rest retrieved from reference TRBV9 and TRBJ2-7, is DSGVTQTPKHLITATGQRVTLRCSPRSGDLSVYWYQQSLDQGLQFLIQYYNGEERAKGNILERFSAQQFPDLHSELNLSSLELGDSALYFCASMWASGRPPHHEQYFGPGTRLTVT.

This clone was detected once. This chain joins TRBV2 and TRBJ1-4; D gene ambiguous. The CDR3 is 15 residues long. The germline gives CDR1 SNHLY, CDR2 FYNNEI. Trimming stripped 1 base from V and 7 bases from J, with 13 bases between. The DNA of the CDR3 is TGTGCCAGCAGTGAAGAGGGCGGTGGAGGTGAAAAACTGTTTTTT. Its protein is CASSEEGGGGEKLFF.

In this sample, this clone turned up once. The chain carries TRBV11-2 and TRBJ2-1; TRBD2 agrees at 7 bases. The trim removed 5 bases at V and 7 bases at J, leaving 11 bases unmatched. The CDR3 contains 15 residues. Germline assignment: CDR1 SGHAT and CDR2 FQNNGV. In DNA, the CDR3 is TGTGCCAGCAGCCTCCGACTAGCCCCTCTAAATGAGCAGTTCTTC. Translation gives CASSLRLAPLNEQFF.